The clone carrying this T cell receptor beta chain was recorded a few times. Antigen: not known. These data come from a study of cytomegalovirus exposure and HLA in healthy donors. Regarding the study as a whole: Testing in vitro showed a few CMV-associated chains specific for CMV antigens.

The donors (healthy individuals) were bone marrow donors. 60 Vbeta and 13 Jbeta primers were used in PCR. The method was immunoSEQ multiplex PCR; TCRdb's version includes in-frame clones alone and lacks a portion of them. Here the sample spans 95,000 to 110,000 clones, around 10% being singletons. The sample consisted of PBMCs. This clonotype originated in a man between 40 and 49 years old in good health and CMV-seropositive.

In nucleotides, the CDR3 is TGTGCCAGCAGTTTAGTCAGGGGACCTAATCAGCCCCAGCATTTT. This gives the protein CASSLVRGPNQPQHF. The chain recombines TRBV28 with TRBJ1-5; D possibly corresponds to TRBD1 (6 bases). In germline, CDR1 is MDHEN, CDR2 SYDVKM. This CDR3 is 15 amino acids long. V lost 2 bases and J 4 bases, leaving 12 bases between the germline ends.